What follows are 32 T cell receptor beta chains derived from one specimen sequenced in a study of blood T cell repertoires in COVID-19. TCRdb's table, derived via immunoSEQ multiplex PCR, lists solely in-frame clones and lacks some. The sample yields around 250,000 clones, 75% to 90% seen once. The sequencing input was PBMCs or T cells enriched from blood (not recorded which). The receptor set was obtained from a middle-aged woman who had been exposed to COVID-19.

This sequence joins TRBV7-9 and TRBJ2-7; TRBD2 matches 7 bases. Unmatched junction bases numbered 7, after V lost 5 bases and J lost 3 bases. The CDR3 is 14 residues long. Looked up from germline, CDR1 is SEHNR and CDR2 is FQNEAQ (reference sequence). The chain's CDR3 is CASSPQAGSYEQYV. CDR3 nucleotides: TGTGCCAGCAGCCCTCAAGCGGGAAGCTACGAGCAGTACGTC.

This chain links TRBV28 with TRBJ1-2; 11 bases align to TRBD1. The CDR3 contains 15 residues. Germline lookup yields CDR1 MDHEN and CDR2 SYDVKM. The V segment lost 3 bases and the J segment 1 base; nucleotides outside the gene matches: 1. CDR3 region: CASSLGTGGNYGYTF. The DNA for the CDR3 is TGTGCCAGCAGTTTGGGGACAGGGGGTAACTATGGCTACACCTTC.

As concerns this clone: This sample also contains other DNA sequences that code for the same CDR3. The chain uses TRBV7-2 and TRBJ1-1; D ambiguous. The germline CDR1 and CDR2 sequences are SGHTA and FQGNSA. Trimming stripped 1 base from V and 5 bases from J, with 11 bases between. This CDR3 is 14 amino acids long. CDR3 loop: CASSLGGSQTEAFF. The CDR3 nucleotides read TGTGCCAGCAGCTTAGGCGGCAGCCAAACTGAAGCTTTCTTT.

This chain joins TRBV5-4 and TRBJ2-1; D not resolved. The CDR3 spans 13 residues. Deletions cut 2 bases from V and 9 bases from J, with 12 bases between. Germline values: CDR1 SGHNT, CDR2 YYREEE (reference sequence). CDR3 sequence reads: CASSFGSYGEQFF. CDR3 DNA: TGTGCCAGCAGCTTTGGTAGTTATGGTGAGCAGTTCTTC. The full variable domain, with the rest looked up from reference TRBV5-4 and TRBJ2-1, is ETGVTQSPTHLIKTRGQQVTLRCSSQSGHNTVSWYQQALGQGPQFIFQYYREEENGRGNFPPRFSGLQFPNYSSELNVNALELDDSALYLCASSFGSYGEQFFGPGTRLTVL.

The chain uses TRBV9 and TRBJ2-1; the match to TRBD2 covers 8 bases. V trimming: 0 bases; J trimming: 7 bases; junction bases outside the gene matches: 12. The germline CDR1 and CDR2 sequences are SGDLS and YYNGEE. The CDR3 extends over 17 amino acids. The chain's CDR3 is CASSVENGGAVGNEQFF. The CDR3 nucleotides read TGTGCCAGCAGCGTAGAGAACGGGGGGGCCGTTGGGAATGAGCAGTTCTTC.

V gene TRBV5-6 combines with J gene TRBJ1-2; TRBD1 matches at 7 bases. This CDR3 spans 15 amino acids. Trimming at V came to 2 bases and at J to 0 bases, leaving 4 bases not matched to a gene. Germline V gene data show CDR1 as SGHDT and CDR2 as YYEEEE. CDR3 sequence reads: CASSFLDRANYGYTF. The CDR3 DNA reads as TGTGCCAGCAGCTTCTTAGACAGGGCTAACTATGGCTACACCTTC.

This chain connects TRBV5-1 to TRBJ1-2, with D possibly being TRBD1 (5 bases). Germline V gene lookup returns CDR1 SGHRS and CDR2 YFSETQ. The CDR3 is 16 residues long. Trimming took off 0 bases at V and 8 bases at J, with 20 bases between the two ends. The CDR3 is CASSLEDGGLGGGYTF. The CDR3 DNA reads TGCGCCAGCAGCTTGGAGGATGGGGGGTTAGGAGGAGGCTACACCTTC.

The chain joins TRBV6-1 to TRBJ1-5; no clear D. From germline, CDR1 is MNHNS and CDR2 SASEGT. V was clipped by 0 bases and J by 0 bases, with 3 bases between them. This CDR3 contains 14 residues. In DNA, the CDR3 is TGTGCCAGCAGTGAAGCGTATAGCAATCAGCCCCAGCATTTT. Amino acid sequence: CASSEAYSNQPQHF.

This chain uses TRBV10-2 with TRBJ1-6; the D is unclear. Per the germline V gene, CDR1 is WSHSY and CDR2 is SAAADI. The CDR3 spans 13 residues. The V gene lost 6 bases and the J gene lost 10 bases, with 13 bases spanning the gap. In DNA form, the CDR3 reads TGCGCCAGCAGCGTTGCCGGAGCGTCACCCCTCCACTTT. This gives the protein CASSVAGASPLHF.

The chain carries TRBV27 and TRBJ1-2, with TRBD1 identical over 12 bases. Trimming removed 6 bases from V and 1 base from J; junction bases left unmatched: 15. The germline V gene has CDR1 MNHEY and CDR2 SMNVEV (reference sequence). This CDR3 has 19 residues. In nucleotides, the CDR3 is TGTGCCAGCAGCCGACGGATTCCGGGACAGGGGGCTCTTAACTATGGCTACACCTTC. Protein product: CASSRRIPGQGALNYGYTF.

This clone was found a few times. V gene TRBV3-1 (or the pseudogene TRBV3-2) combines with J gene TRBJ2-7; 10 bases align to TRBD1. The germline gives CDR1 LGHDT, CDR2 YNNKEL (reference sequence). The CDR3 has 15 residues. V lost 1 base, J lost 2 bases, and 2 bases stayed unmatched. CDR3 DNA sequence: TGTGCCAGCAGCCAAGTAGGACAGGGGGCCTACGAGCAGTACTTC. Its protein is CASSQVGQGAYEQYF.

The chain couples TRBV25-1 to TRBJ1-2; D call uncertain. This CDR3 comprises 14 residues. V lost 5 bases to trimming and J lost 0 bases, with 10 bases between them. CDR1 and CDR2 from the germline V gene are MGHDK and SYGVNS. CDR3 region: CASSTPGTNYGYTF. The CDR3 DNA follows: TGTGCCAGCAGTACTCCCGGGACTAACTATGGCTACACCTTC.

Regarding this clone: The sample has other DNA sequences that encode this CDR3 too. This chain links TRBV10-3 with TRBJ1-3; 7 bases line up with TRBD1. The V gene end was trimmed by 6 bases and the J gene end by 3 bases; junction bases not matched to a gene: 2. This CDR3 has 13 amino acids. Germline CDR1 is ENHRY and CDR2 is SYGVKD. The chain's CDR3 is CAISGQDGNTIYF. CDR3 DNA: TGTGCCATCAGCGGACAGGATGGAAACACCATATATTTT.

The chain carries TRBV5-1 and TRBJ1-6; D is possibly TRBD1 (6 bases). V gave up 0 bases and J gave up 9 bases, with 16 bases separating them. Germline assignment: CDR1 SGHRS and CDR2 YFSETQ. The CDR3 is 16 residues long. The CDR3 nucleotides read TGCGCCAGCAGCTTGGTTCCAGGGGAGGGGAGTTCACCCCTCCACTTT. Amino acid sequence: CASSLVPGEGSSPLHF.

The J gene is TRBJ1-2, the V gene TRBV6-5; D is uncertain. V was trimmed by 7 bases and J by 6 bases, leaving 18 bases between them. This CDR3 has 14 amino acids. The germline CDR1 and CDR2 sequences are MNHEY and SVGAGI. The CDR3 region is CASIFPRPDNGYTF. The CDR3 bases are TGTGCCAGCATATTTCCACGGCCCGACAATGGCTACACCTTC.

This chain uses TRBV29-1 with TRBJ1-1; a possible D gene is TRBD1 (6 bases). Trimming took 5 bases from V and 2 from J, leaving 15 bases between them. Germline V gene sequence: CDR1 SQVTM, CDR2 ANQGSEA. This CDR3 is built from 14 residues. CDR3 in DNA: TGCAGCGTTCCTGTCCCGGACAGAAACACTGAAGCTTTCTTT. This translates into CSVPVPDRNTEAFF.

The V call is TRBV7-9, the J call TRBJ1-4; D remains ambiguous. The CDR3 consists of 14 residues. The V end was cut by 3 bases, the J end by 8 bases, with 13 bases between. From germline, CDR1 is SEHNR and CDR2 FQNEAQ (reference sequence). The CDR3 DNA reads TGTGCCAGCAGCTTTACGGGTCCTGGGGAAAAACTGTTTTTT. The encoded protein is CASSFTGPGEKLFF.

This chain connects TRBV6-5 to TRBJ1-2; D possibly corresponds to TRBD1 (5 bases). V shed 3 bases and J shed 2 bases, with 13 bases lying between them. Germline CDR1 MNHEY, CDR2 SVGAGI. There are 15 residues in the CDR3. CDR3: CASSYYQGSNYGYTF. CDR3 in DNA: TGTGCCAGCAGTTATTATCAGGGCTCCAACTATGGCTACACCTTC.

The CDR3 sequence: CASFSVNTEAFF. Written as DNA, the CDR3 is TGTGCCAGCTTCTCAGTGAACACTGAAGCTTTCTTT. V usage is TRBV6-6 and J usage is TRBJ1-1; D gene ambiguous. This CDR3 is 12 amino acids long. Germline lookup yields CDR1 MNHNY and CDR2 SVGAGI (reference sequence). V lost 8 bases and J 0 bases, leaving 7 bases between the germline ends.

Here the CDR3 reads CASSQDVLPGGNQPQHF. CDR3 nucleotides: TGCGCCAGCAGCCAAGATGTATTACCAGGGGGCAATCAGCCCCAGCATTTT. V gene TRBV4-3 combines with J gene TRBJ1-5; TRBD1 is a possible D gene (6 bases). Germline values: CDR1 LGHNA, CDR2 YSLEER. The CDR3 runs 17 residues. V was cut by 0 bases and J by 2 bases, with 14 bases left in between.

This rearrangement joins TRBV10-3 to TRBJ2-5, with 15 bases aligning to TRBD2. The germline gives CDR1 ENHRY, CDR2 SYGVKD. V trimming: 5 bases; J trimming: 5 bases; junction bases outside the gene matches: 3. The CDR3 has 15 residues. The CDR3 sequence: CAISSGLAGGETQYF. CDR3 DNA sequence: TGTGCCATCAGTTCCGGACTAGCGGGAGGGGAGACCCAGTACTTC.

V usage is TRBV21-1 and J usage is TRBJ1-2. TRBV21-1 is given as a pseudogene. The CDR3 loop spans 17 amino acids. CDR3 in DNA: TGTGCCAGCAGCAAAGCCGAGTGGAGGGATCACTACTATGGCTACACCTTC. This translates into CASSKAEWRDHYYGYTF.

The V gene is TRBV6-6, the J gene TRBJ1-3; 7 positions agree with TRBD1. V shed 6 bases and J 4 bases; nucleotides not matched to a gene: 9. The CDR3 runs 15 residues. CDR1 is MNHNY, CDR2 SVGAGI, per germline (reference sequence). CDR3 in amino acids: CASSYDRVSGNTIYF. In DNA form, the CDR3 reads TGTGCCAGCAGCTACGACAGGGTATCCGGAAACACCATATATTTT.

The gene calls are TRBV5-1 and TRBJ1-4, with D maybe TRBD1 (5 bases). Trimming pared 3 bases from V and 2 bases from J, leaving 11 bases between. CDR3 length equals 15 residues. CDR1 is SGHRS, CDR2 YFSETQ, per germline. The CDR3 sequence: CASSWGTGTNEKLFF. CDR3 nucleotides: TGCGCCAGCAGCTGGGGGACTGGGACTAATGAAAAACTGTTTTTT.

This chain links TRBV5-5 with TRBJ2-5, with 8 positions matching TRBD1. The CDR3 covers 16 residues. Germline assignment: CDR1 SGHKS and CDR2 YYEKEE (reference sequence). V shed 2 bases, J shed 7 bases, and the junction held 13 bases outside the gene matches. The DNA of the CDR3 is TGTGCCAGCAGCTTAGGGACGACAGGGGTTCGATGGACCCAGTACTTC. It is translated as CASSLGTTGVRWTQYF.

V usage is TRBV18 and J usage is TRBJ1-2; D is uncertain. Germline loops: CDR1 KGHSH, CDR2 LQKENI. The CDR3 loop spans 13 amino acids. The V end was cut by 3 bases, the J end by 6 bases, with 11 bases between. The CDR3 nucleotides are TGTGCCAGCTCACCTGATATCACGGATGGCTACACCTTC. This translates into CASSPDITDGYTF.

The chain employs TRBV3-1 (or the pseudogene TRBV3-2) and TRBJ2-2, with TRBD2 identical over 12 bases. Germline V gives CDR1 LGHDT, CDR2 YNNKEL (reference sequence). The V gene end was trimmed by 5 bases and the J gene end by 3 bases; junction bases not matched to a gene: 16. The CDR3 covers 20 residues. The CDR3 reads CASSAPDQTTSGGHTGELFF. As DNA, the CDR3 is TGTGCCAGCAGCGCACCCGACCAGACCACTAGCGGGGGGCACACCGGGGAGCTGTTTTTT.

The rearrangement joins TRBV18 to TRBJ2-7, with a possible D match to TRBD1 (6 bases). The germline V gene has CDR1 KGHSH and CDR2 LQKENI. There are 14 residues in the CDR3. Trimming shortened V by 6 bases and J by 5 bases, and 17 bases separated the two germline ends. In DNA, the CDR3 is TGTGCCAGCTCGTACGACAGGTCGTCAGACGAGCAGTACTTC. It is translated as CASSYDRSSDEQYF.

The rearrangement uses TRBV5-3 and TRBJ1-1, with 7 positions matching TRBD1. TRBV5-3 is sorted into the ORF group, with uncertain function. The CDR3 runs 17 residues. V was clipped by 0 bases and J by 1 base; unmatched bases: 9. The CDR3 loop is CARSLVGQVPWNTEAFF. The CDR3, as DNA: TGTGCCAGAAGCTTGGTCGGACAGGTTCCTTGGAACACTGAAGCTTTCTTT.

J is TRBJ2-3 and V is TRBV19, with 11 bases that match TRBD2. CDR1 is LNHDA and CDR2 is SQIVND in the germline V gene (reference sequence). CDR3 length: 16 residues. V was clipped by 2 bases and J by 2 bases; unmatched bases: 3. The CDR3 nucleotides read TGTGCCAGTAGTATACTAGCGGGGGGTTTCACAGATACGCAGTATTTT. Translation: CASSILAGGFTDTQYF.

The count of this clone is one. The chain uses TRBV6-5 and TRBJ1-1; unclear D gene. Trimming pared 4 bases from V and 4 bases from J, leaving 13 bases between. The CDR3 is 14 amino acids. From germline, CDR1 is MNHEY and CDR2 SVGAGI. The CDR3 DNA reads as TGTGCCAGCAGTTGGAAACTAGTTAGCACTGAAGCTTTCTTT. Translated, it gives CASSWKLVSTEAFF.

The V and J genes are TRBV7-6 and TRBJ2-5; TRBD2 matches at 11 bases. Germline V CDR1 and CDR2: SGHVS, FNYEAQ. Trimming took 7 bases from V and 3 from J; bases not matched to a gene: 10. The CDR3 covers 16 residues. This chain's CDR3 is CASTSTGGLAEETQYF. CDR3 nucleotide sequence: TGTGCCAGCACCTCAACCGGGGGACTAGCGGAAGAGACCCAGTACTTC.